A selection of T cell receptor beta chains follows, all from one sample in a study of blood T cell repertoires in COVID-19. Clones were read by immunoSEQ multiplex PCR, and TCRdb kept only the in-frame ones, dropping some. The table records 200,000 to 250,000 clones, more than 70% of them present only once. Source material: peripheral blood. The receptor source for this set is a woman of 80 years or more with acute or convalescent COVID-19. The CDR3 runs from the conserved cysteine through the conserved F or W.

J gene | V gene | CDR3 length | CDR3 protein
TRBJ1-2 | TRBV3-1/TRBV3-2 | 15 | CASSQGVNRDDGYTF
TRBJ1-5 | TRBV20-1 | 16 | CSASRGAGREDQPQHF
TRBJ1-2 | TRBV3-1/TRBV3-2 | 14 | CASSHTGQYYGYTF
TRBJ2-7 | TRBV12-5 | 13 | CASSRDITYEQYF
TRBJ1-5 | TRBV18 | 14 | CASSPSQGNQPQHF
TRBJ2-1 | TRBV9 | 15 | CASSVGSGDYNEQFF
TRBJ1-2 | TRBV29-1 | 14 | CSVLGGPLVYGYTF
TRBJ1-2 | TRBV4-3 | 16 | CASSPRQDNIIYGYTF
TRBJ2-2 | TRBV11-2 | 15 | CASSLSGTNTGELFF
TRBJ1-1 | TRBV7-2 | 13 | CASSLLPEAPAFF
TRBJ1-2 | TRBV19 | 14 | CASSTNQGIYGYTF
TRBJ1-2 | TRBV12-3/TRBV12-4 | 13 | CASSLQQGDGYTF
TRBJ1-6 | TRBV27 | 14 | CASSLQVGNSPLHF
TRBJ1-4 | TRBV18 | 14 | CASSPAGTSEKLFF
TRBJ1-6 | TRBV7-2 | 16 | CASSFVLNQGGSPLHF
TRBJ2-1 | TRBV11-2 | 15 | CASSWDRQYYNEQFF
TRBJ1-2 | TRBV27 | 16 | CASSPRAGRPNYGYTF
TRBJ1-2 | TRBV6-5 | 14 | CASRISGTDYGYTF
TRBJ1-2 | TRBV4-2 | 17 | CASSQDSGGQRNYGYTF
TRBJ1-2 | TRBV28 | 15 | CASSPPETGLNGYTF
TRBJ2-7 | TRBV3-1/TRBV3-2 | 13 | CASSLHGGNEQYF
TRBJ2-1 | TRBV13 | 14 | CASSLTGTGNEQFF
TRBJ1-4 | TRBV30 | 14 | CAWSPGGGDEKLFF
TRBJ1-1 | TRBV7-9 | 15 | CASSPRRSQNTEAFF
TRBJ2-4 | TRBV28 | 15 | CASSSTDSSKNIQYF
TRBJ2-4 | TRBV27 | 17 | CASSRGTIGIELPIQYF